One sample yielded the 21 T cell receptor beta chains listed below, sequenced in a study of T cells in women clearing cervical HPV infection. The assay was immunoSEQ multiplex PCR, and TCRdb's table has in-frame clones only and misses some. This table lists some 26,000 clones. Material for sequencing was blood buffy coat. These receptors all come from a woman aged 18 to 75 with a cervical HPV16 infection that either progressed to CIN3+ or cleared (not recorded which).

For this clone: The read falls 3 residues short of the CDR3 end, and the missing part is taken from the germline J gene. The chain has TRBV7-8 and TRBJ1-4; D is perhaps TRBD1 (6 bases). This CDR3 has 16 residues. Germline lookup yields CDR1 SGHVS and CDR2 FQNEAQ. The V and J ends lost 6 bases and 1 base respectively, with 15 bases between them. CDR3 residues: CASRPTGPGTNEKLFF. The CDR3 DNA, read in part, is TGTGCCAGCAGGCCAACAGGGCCGGGAACTAATGAAAAA.

CDR3 sequence: CASSLSSSGANVLFF. The part of the CDR3 DNA that was read is TGTGCCAGCAGCTTAAGCTCCTCTGGGGCCAACGTG. This chain uses TRBV7-2 with TRBJ2-2; tentative D call: TRBD1 (5 bases). The read gets to within 3 residues of the CDR3 end, and the germline J gene fills in the rest. The CDR3 runs to 15 residues. Germline V gene data show CDR1 as SGHTA and CDR2 as FQGNSA.

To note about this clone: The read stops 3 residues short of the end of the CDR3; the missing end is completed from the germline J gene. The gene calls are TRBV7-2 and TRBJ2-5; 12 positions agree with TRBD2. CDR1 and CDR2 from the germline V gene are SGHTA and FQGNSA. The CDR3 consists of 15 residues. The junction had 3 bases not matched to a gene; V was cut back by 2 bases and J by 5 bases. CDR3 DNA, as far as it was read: TGTGCCAGCAGCTTACTAGCGGGGGGGCAGGAGACC. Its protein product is CASSLLAGGQET. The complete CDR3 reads CASSLLAGGQETQYF.

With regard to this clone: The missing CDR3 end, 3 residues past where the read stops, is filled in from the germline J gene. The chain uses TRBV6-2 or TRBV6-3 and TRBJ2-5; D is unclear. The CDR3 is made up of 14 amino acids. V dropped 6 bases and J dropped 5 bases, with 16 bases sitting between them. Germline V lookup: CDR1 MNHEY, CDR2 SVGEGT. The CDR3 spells CASSRLSMVETQYF. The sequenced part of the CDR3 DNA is TGTGCCAGCAGCCGACTTAGCATGGTGGAGACC.

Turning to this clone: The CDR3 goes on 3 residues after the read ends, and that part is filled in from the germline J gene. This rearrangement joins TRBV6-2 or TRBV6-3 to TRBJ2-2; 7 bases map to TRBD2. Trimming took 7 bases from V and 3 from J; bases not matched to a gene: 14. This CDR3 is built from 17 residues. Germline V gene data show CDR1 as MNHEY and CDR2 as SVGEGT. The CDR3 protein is CASTGVASGYYTGELFF. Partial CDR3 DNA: TGTGCCAGCACGGGCGTTGCTAGCGGATACTACACCGGGGAG.

The CDR3 loop reads CASGNLRDTNTGELFF. The DNA read from the CDR3 is TGTGCTAGTGGAAACCTCCGGGACACGAACACCGGGGAG. The chain carries TRBV12-5 and TRBJ2-2; perhaps TRBD1 as D (6 bases). The read ends 3 residues before the CDR3 terminus; that terminus is restored from the germline J gene. CDR1 LGHNT and CDR2 FRNRAP come from the germline V gene. This CDR3 comprises 16 residues. The ends were cut back, 6 bases at V and 0 bases at J, with 14 bases in the middle.

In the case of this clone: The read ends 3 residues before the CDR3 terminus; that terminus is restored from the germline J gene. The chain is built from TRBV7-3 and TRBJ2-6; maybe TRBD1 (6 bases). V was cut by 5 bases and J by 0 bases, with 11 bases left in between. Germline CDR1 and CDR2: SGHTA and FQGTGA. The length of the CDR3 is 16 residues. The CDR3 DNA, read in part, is TGTGCCAGCAGCCAAGAAGGGGGCTCTGGGGCCAACGTC. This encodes CASSQEGGSGANV. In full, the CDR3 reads CASSQEGGSGANVLTF.

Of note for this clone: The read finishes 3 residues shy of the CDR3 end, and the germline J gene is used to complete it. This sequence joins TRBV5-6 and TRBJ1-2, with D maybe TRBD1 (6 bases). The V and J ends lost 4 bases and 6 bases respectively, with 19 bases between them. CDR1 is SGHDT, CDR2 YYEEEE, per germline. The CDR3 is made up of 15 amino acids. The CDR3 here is CASSPRGGTRDGYTF. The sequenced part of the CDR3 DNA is TGTGCCAGCAGCCCCCGCGGCGGGACACGGGATGGC.

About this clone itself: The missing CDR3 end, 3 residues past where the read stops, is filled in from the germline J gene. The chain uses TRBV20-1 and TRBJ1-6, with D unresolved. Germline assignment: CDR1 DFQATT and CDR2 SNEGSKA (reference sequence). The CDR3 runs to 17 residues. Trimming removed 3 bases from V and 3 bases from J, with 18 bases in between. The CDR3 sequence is CSAREILGNGYNSPLHF. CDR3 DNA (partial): TGCAGTGCTAGGGAAATCCTAGGTAACGGCTATAATTCACCC.

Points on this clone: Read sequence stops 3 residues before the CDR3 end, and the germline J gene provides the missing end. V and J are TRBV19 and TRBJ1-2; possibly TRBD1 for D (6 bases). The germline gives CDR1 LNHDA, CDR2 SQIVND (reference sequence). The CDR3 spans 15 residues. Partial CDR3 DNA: TGTGCCAGTACCCCGGGACATACCATGACAGATACC. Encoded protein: CASTPGHTMTDT. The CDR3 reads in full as CASTPGHTMTDTYTF.

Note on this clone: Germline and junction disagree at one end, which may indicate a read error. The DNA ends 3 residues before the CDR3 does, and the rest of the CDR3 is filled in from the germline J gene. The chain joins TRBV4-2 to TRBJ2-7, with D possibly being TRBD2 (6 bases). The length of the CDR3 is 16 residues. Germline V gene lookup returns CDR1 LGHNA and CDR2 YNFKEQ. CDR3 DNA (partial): TGCGCCAGCAGCCAAGAATGGGACTCAGGGAACTACGAG. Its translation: CASSQEWDSGNYE. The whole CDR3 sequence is CASSQEWDSGNYEQYF.

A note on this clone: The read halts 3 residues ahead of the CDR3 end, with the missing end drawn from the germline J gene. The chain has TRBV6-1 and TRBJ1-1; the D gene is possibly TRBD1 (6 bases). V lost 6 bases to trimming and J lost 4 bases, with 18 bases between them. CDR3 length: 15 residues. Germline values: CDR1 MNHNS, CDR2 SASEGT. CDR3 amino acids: CASSETRGRGTEAFF. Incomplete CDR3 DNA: TGTGCCAGCAGCGAAACCAGGGGACGAGGCACTGAA.

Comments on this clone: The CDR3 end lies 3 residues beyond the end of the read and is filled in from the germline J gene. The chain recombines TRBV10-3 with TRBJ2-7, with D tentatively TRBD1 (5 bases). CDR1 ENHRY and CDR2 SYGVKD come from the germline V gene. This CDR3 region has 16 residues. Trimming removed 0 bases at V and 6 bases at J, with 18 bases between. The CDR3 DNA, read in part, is TGTGCCATCAGTGAGTCCTGGGTGGGCAGGGTGGGCGAG. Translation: CAISESWVGRVGE. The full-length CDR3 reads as CAISESWVGRVGEQYF.

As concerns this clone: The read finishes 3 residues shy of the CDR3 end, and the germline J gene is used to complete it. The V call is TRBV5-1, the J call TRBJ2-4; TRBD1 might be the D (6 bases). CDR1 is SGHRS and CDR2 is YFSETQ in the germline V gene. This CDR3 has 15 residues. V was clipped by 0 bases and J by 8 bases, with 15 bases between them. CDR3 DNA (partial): TGCGCCAGCAGCTTGGGAAAGGGGGTTAGGGACATT. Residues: CASSLGKGVRDI. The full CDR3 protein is CASSLGKGVRDIQYF.

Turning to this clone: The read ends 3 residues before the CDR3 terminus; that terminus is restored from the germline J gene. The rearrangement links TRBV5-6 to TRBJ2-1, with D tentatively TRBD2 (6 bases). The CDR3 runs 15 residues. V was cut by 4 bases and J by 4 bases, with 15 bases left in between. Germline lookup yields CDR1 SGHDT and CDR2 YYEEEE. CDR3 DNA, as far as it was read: TGTGCCAGCAGCCCAGGGACTGGGGCATACAATGAG. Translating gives CASSPGTGAYNE. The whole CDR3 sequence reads CASSPGTGAYNEQFF.

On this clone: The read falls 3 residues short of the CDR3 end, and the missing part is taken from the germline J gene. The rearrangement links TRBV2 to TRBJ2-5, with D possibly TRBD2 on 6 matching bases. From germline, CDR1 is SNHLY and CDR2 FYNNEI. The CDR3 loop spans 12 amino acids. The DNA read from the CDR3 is TGTGCCACCTCGGGACTTGGCGGAACC. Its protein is CATSGLGGT. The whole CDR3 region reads CATSGLGGTQYF.

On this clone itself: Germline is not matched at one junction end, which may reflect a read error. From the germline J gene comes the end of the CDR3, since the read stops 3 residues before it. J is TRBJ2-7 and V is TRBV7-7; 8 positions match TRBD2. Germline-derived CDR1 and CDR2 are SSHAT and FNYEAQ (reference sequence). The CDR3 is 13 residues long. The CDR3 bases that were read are TGTGCTAGCAGTATCAGCGGGGGATACGAG. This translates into CASSISGGYE. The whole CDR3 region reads CASSISGGYEQYF.

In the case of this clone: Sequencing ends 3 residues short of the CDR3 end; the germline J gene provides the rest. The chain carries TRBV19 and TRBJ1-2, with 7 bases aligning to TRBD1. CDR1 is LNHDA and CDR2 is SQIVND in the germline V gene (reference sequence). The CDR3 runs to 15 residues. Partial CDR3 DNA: TGTGCCAGTAGTTATTCGGGACAGCCCAACAATGAC. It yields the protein CASSYSGQPNND. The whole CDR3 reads CASSYSGQPNNDYTF.

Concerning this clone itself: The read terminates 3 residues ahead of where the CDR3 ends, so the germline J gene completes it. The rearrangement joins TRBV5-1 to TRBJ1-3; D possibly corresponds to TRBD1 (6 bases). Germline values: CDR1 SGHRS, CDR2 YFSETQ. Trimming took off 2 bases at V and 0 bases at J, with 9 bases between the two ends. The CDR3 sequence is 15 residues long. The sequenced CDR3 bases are TGCGCCAGCAGCTTATCAGGGGCCTCTGGAAACACC. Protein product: CASSLSGASGNT. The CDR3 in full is CASSLSGASGNTIYF.

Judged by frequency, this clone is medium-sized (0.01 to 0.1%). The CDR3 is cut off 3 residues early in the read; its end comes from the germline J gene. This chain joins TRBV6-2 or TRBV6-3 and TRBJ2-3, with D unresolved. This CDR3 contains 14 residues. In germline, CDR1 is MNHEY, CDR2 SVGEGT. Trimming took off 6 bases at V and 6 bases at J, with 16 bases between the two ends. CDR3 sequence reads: CASSRAGVVDTQYF. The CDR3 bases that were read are TGTGCCAGCAGCCGCGCCGGTGTTGTGGATACG.

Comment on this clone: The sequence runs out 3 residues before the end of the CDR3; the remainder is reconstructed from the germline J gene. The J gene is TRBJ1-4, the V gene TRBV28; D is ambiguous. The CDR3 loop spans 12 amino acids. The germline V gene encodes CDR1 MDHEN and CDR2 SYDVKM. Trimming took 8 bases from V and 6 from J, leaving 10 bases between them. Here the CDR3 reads CASSSPHEKLFF. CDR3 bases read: TGTGCCAGCTCTTCCCCTCATGAAAAA.